The source of this T cell receptor beta chain is a study of a mutant IDH1 vaccine in newly diagnosed glioma. The data were produced by immunoSEQ multiplex PCR, yet TCRdb's version contains in-frame clones alone and is incomplete. The repertoire includes about 21,000 clones, 70% to 90% of them detected once, and roughly 5.9% sits in the top ten. Time point defined: baseline, week 1 (first vaccination visit). Treatment reported: pre-vaccination baseline after standard-of-care therapy. The receptor was derived from a man between 40 and 49 years old with glioma. This material consisted of PBMCs, taken from a glioma patient treated with radiotherapy, temozolomide or both.

The CDR3 sequence is CASSAGRNYGYTF. The CDR3, as DNA: TGTGCCAGCAGTGCCGGACGGAACTATGGCTACACCTTC. The chain links TRBV2 to TRBJ1-2; D gene unclear. CDR3 length: 13 residues. V was clipped by 4 bases and J by 2 bases, with 8 bases between them. CDR1 is SNHLY, CDR2 FYNNEI, per germline.